This TCR beta chain came from a study of regulatory dendritic cells for organ transplantation. Details on this clone: No antigen is known for it.

Study-level findings and limits: The authors noted considerable between-person heterogeneity in alloreactive memory CD8+ cells.

V gave up 0 bases and J gave up 0 bases, with 4 bases separating them. Germline lookup yields CDR1 SGDLS and CDR2 YYNGEE. CDR3 length: 14 residues. Data came from immunoSEQ multiplex PCR; TCRdb stores just in-frame clones and leaves some out. The repertoire includes just under 30,000 clones, 75% to 80% of them detected once, and 2% to 2.5% sits in the top ten. The sequence came from a human donor in good health. This chain uses TRBV9 with TRBJ1-3, with D uncertain. The sequenced material came from memory CD4+ T cells from blood. Sample subset: CD45RO+ memory T cells. The CDR3 reads CASSVAVSGNTIYF. The CDR3, as DNA: TGTGCCAGCAGCGTAGCGGTCTCTGGAAACACCATATATTTT.